This TCR beta chain was identified during a study of blood T cell repertoires in COVID-19. The assay was immunoSEQ multiplex PCR, and TCRdb's table has in-frame clones only and misses some. The top ten hold 1.7% of the sample, which has a few hundred thousand clones, around 92% seen once. The length of the CDR3 is 16 residues. Germline CDR1 LGHDT, CDR2 YNNKEL (reference sequence). Trimming took 4 bases from V and 0 from J, leaving 15 bases between them. The study recruited people aged 18 to 89 years across more than 20 US areas. Recovery among Cohort 3 donors was established by two negative PCRs, clearance, or symptom resolution.

Sequenced material: PBMCs or T cells enriched from blood (not recorded which). This TCR derives from a woman aged 25 to 39 who had recovered from COVID-19. V usage is TRBV3-1 (or the pseudogene TRBV3-2) and J usage is TRBJ1-2; no clear D. CDR3 region: CASSLSRPSSNYGYTF. In DNA, the CDR3 is TGTGCCAGCAGCCTTAGCCGACCCTCTTCTAACTATGGCTACACCTTC.